The source of this TCR beta chain is a study of blood T cell repertoires in COVID-19. The ends were cut back, 7 bases at V and 10 bases at J, with 19 bases in the middle. The CDR3 is 14 amino acids. Germline values: CDR1 LNHDA, CDR2 SQIVND (reference sequence). This clone has just one count. Original methodology: Reference gene primers were amplified, and this amplification served to estimate nucleated cell counts. The data were produced by immunoSEQ multiplex PCR, yet TCRdb's version contains in-frame clones alone and is incomplete. Clone size and V and J calls were adopted from that table, with D and trimming inferred from the DNA. In the table there are about 130,000 clones, around 88% of which are singletons.

Sample: PBMCs or T cells enriched from blood (not recorded which). This chain joins TRBV19 and TRBJ1-4; TRBD1 is a possible D gene (5 bases). The sequence was obtained from a woman between 45 and 65 years old who had recovered from COVID-19. CDR3 amino acids: CASKVGTDMGKLFF. The CDR3 DNA sequence: TGTGCCAGTAAGGTCGGGACTGACATGGGAAAACTGTTTTTT.